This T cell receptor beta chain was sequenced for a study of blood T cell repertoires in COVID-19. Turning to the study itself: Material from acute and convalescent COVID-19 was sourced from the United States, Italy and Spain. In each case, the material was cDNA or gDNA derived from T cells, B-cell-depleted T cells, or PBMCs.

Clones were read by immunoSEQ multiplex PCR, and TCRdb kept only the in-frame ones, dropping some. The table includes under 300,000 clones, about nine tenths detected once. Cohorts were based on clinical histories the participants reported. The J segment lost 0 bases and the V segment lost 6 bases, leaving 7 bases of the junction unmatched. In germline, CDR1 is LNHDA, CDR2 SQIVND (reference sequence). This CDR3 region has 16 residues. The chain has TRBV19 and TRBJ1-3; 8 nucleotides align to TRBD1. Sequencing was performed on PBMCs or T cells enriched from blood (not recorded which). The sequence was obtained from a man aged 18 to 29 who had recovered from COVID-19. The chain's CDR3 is CASSRTGTVSGNTIYF. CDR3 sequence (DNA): TGTGCCAGTAGCAGGACAGGGACCGTCTCTGGAAACACCATATATTTT.